Listed here are 3 T cell receptor beta chains from one sample, sequenced in a study of cytomegalovirus exposure and HLA in healthy donors. Vbeta (60) and Jbeta (13) primers were used in the PCR. Sequencing used immunoSEQ multiplex PCR; TCRdb keeps in-frame clones, though not all of them. The sample has some 82,000 clones, and its top ten clones hold about 1.1%. Input material: PBMCs. Receptors originate from a woman aged 25 to 39 in good health and CMV-seronegative.

The chain combines TRBV6-1 with TRBJ1-1; no reliable D call. Germline lookup yields CDR1 MNHNS and CDR2 SASEGT. The germline V and J ends were trimmed by 1 base and 8 bases, with 17 bases remaining between them. This CDR3 is 15 amino acids long. The CDR3 here is CASSEGAGGVREAFF. CDR3 DNA sequence: TGTGCCAGCAGTGAAGGGGCAGGAGGAGTTCGAGAAGCTTTCTTT.

This sequence joins TRBV7-9 and TRBJ2-7; TRBD2 might be the D (5 bases). The CDR3 consists of 15 residues. Per the germline V gene, CDR1 is SEHNR and CDR2 is FQNEAQ (reference sequence). Trimming stripped 3 bases from V and 9 bases from J, with 21 bases between. This CDR3 reads CASSFGGSGDTGQYF. CDR3 nucleotide sequence: TGTGCCAGCAGCTTCGGAGGAAGCGGAGACACGGGGCAGTACTTC.

The V gene is TRBV2, the J gene TRBJ1-2; D gene unclear. The germline V and J ends were trimmed by 3 bases and 6 bases, with 11 bases remaining between them. This CDR3 region has 13 residues. The V gene's germline CDR1 is SNHLY and CDR2 FYNNEI. The CDR3 region has the DNA TGTGCCAGCAGTGACACAGTATTGAATGGCTACACCTTC. The encoded protein is CASSDTVLNGYTF.